The 16 T cell receptor beta chains below were found in one sample sequenced in a study of OX40 agonist ivuxolimab in advanced cancers. TCRdb's copy holds only in-frame clones and misses some; the assay was immunoSEQ multiplex PCR. The sample has under 50,000 clones; roughly 88% are singletons. Sequenced here: CD4+ or CD8+ T cells sorted from blood, sampled in a trial of the OX40 agonist ivuxolimab. The origin of the receptors is an adult with an advanced solid tumor such as melanoma, head and neck, liver or kidney cancer.

V is TRBV23-1 and J is TRBJ2-5; D gene unclear. TRBV23-1 is treated as an ORF (open reading frame) with a function not yet certain. The CDR3 is 15 amino acids. Between the trimmed V and J ends, which lost 0 bases and 5 bases, there was a span of 13 bases. CDR3 amino acids: CASSQSYPARETQYF. The CDR3 nucleotides read TGCGCCAGCAGTCAATCTTACCCGGCCCGGGAGACCCAGTACTTC.

This clone was seen a few times. The chain employs TRBV19 and TRBJ1-6; TRBD1 is a possible D gene (5 bases). V was shortened by 7 bases and J by 5 bases, with 9 bases between the two germline ends. From germline, CDR1 is LNHDA and CDR2 SQIVND (reference sequence). This CDR3 contains 13 residues. CDR3 DNA sequence: TGTGCCAGTAAGGGGAACCATAATTCACCCCTCCACTTT. Translating gives CASKGNHNSPLHF.

The CDR3 spells CASSQELGGLLTEAFF. The CDR3 DNA reads TGTGCCAGCAGCCAAGAATTAGGGGGACTCCTCACTGAAGCTTTCTTT. The V and J genes are TRBV4-2 and TRBJ1-1; a weak D match, TRBD1 (6 bases). The CDR3 is 16 residues long. Per the germline V gene, CDR1 is LGHNA and CDR2 is YNFKEQ. The V end lost 0 bases, the J end lost 4 bases, and 15 bases lay between the germline ends.

The V gene is TRBV7-2, the J gene TRBJ2-7, with D maybe TRBD2 (7 bases). V lost 6 bases, J lost 5 bases, and 32 bases lay in between. CDR3 size: 19 residues. The germline V gene encodes CDR1 SGHTA and CDR2 FQGNSA. The DNA of the CDR3 is TGTGCCAGCAGTCGGACACGGGGGGCGGATAGAGTAGAAGTTAACGAGCAGTACTTC. Protein sequence: CASSRTRGADRVEVNEQYF.

J is TRBJ1-5 and V is TRBV30, with D perhaps matching TRBD1 (6 bases). Germline CDR1 GTSNPN, CDR2 SVGIG (reference sequence). The V end lost 1 base, the J end lost 6 bases, and 19 bases lay between the germline ends. The CDR3 totals 16 residues. Here the CDR3 DNA reads TGTGCCTGGAGTGGGCGACAGGTATTTAGGGGTCAGCCCCAGCATTTT. Protein product: CAWSGRQVFRGQPQHF.

This clone was seen once. The genes are TRBV28 and TRBJ2-5; D may be TRBD2 (5 bases). Germline V CDR1 and CDR2: MDHEN, SYDVKM. The CDR3 extends over 15 amino acids. The V end was cut by 2 bases, the J end by 3 bases, with 13 bases between. The CDR3 nucleotides are TGTGCCAGCAGTTTAGCTAGGAGAGGGAAAGAGACCCAGTACTTC. The encoded protein is CASSLARRGKETQYF.

The chain combines TRBV7-2 with TRBJ2-2; tentatively, D is TRBD1 (6 bases). Germline V gene lookup returns CDR1 SGHTA and CDR2 FQGNSA. V lost 5 bases, J lost 6 bases, and 16 bases lay in between. The CDR3 is made up of 15 amino acids. This CDR3 is CASSPAPTGAGELFF. The CDR3, as DNA: TGTGCCAGCAGCCCTGCCCCGACAGGAGCCGGGGAGCTGTTTTTT.

The V call is TRBV2, the J call TRBJ1-2; the D is unclear. Germline V lookup: CDR1 SNHLY, CDR2 FYNNEI. The CDR3 sequence is 15 residues long. Between the trimmed V and J ends, which lost 6 bases and 3 bases, there was a span of 17 bases. CDR3 sequence reads: CASRLGSAGYYGYTF. The CDR3 bases are TGTGCCAGCAGGCTCGGGTCCGCGGGGTACTATGGCTACACCTTC.

In this sample, this clone turned up a few times. The chain has TRBV18 and TRBJ1-2; D is ambiguous. Trimming stripped 3 bases from V and 2 bases from J, with 13 bases between. In germline, CDR1 is KGHSH, CDR2 LQKENI. This CDR3 has 15 amino acids. CDR3 bases: TGTGCCAGCTCACCGGAGTTCACGGGGAACTATGGCTACACCTTC. Translated, it gives CASSPEFTGNYGYTF.

This clone occurred once. The V gene is TRBV6-5, the J gene TRBJ2-7; TRBD1 might be the D (5 bases). This CDR3 contains 13 residues. Trimming took 2 bases from V and 6 from J, leaving 11 bases between them. CDR1 is MNHEY and CDR2 is SVGAGI in the germline V gene. The CDR3 sequence: CASSYRGLSEQYF. Here the CDR3 DNA reads TGTGCCAGCAGTTACAGGGGTTTGTCCGAGCAGTACTTC.

This chain connects TRBV2 to TRBJ1-6; 7 bases agree with TRBD1. The trim removed 4 bases at V and 5 bases at J, leaving 8 bases unmatched. The germline V gene encodes CDR1 SNHLY and CDR2 FYNNEI. This CDR3 contains 16 residues. The CDR3 sequence is CASSGLDRVDNSPLHF. The CDR3 coding sequence is TGTGCCAGCAGTGGGTTAGACAGGGTCGATAATTCACCCCTCCACTTT.

This clone was detected once. CDR3 protein: CASSLAGYEQYF. DNA for the CDR3: TGTGCCAGCAGCTTAGCAGGGTACGAGCAGTACTTC. This chain uses TRBV11-3 with TRBJ2-7; TRBD1 might be the D (5 bases). The germline V gene has CDR1 SGHNT and CDR2 YENEEA. Trimming pared 1 base from V and 4 bases from J, leaving 5 bases between. This CDR3 is 12 amino acids long.

This chain uses TRBV2 with TRBJ2-7; D is uncertain. V was clipped by 4 bases and J by 0 bases, with 13 bases between them. This CDR3 is built from 15 residues. Germline CDR1 is SNHLY and CDR2 is FYNNEI. CDR3 sequence: CASSGKTMSSYEQYF. DNA for the CDR3: TGTGCCAGCAGTGGGAAGACCATGAGCTCCTACGAGCAGTACTTC.

The V call is TRBV19, the J call TRBJ1-5; weak D call: TRBD1 (5 bases). This CDR3 region has 16 residues. The V gene lost 2 bases and the J gene lost 3 bases, with 14 bases spanning the gap. Per the germline V gene, CDR1 is LNHDA and CDR2 is SQIVND (reference sequence). CDR3 in amino acids: CASSIFGRVSNQPQHF. As DNA, the CDR3 is TGTGCCAGTAGTATATTCGGCAGGGTCTCCAATCAGCCCCAGCATTTT. Full variable domain (rest looked up from reference TRBV19 and TRBJ1-5): DGGITQSPKYLFRKEGQNVTLSCEQNLNHDAMYWYRQDPGQGLRLIYYSQIVNDFQKGDIAEGYSVSREKKESFPLTVTSAQKNPTAFYLCASSIFGRVSNQPQHFGDGTRLSIL.

This clone has a handful of counts. The chain has TRBV11-2 and TRBJ2-2, with D tentatively TRBD1 or TRBD2 (6 bases each). V was trimmed by 6 bases and J by 4 bases, leaving 15 bases between them. Germline lookup yields CDR1 SGHAT and CDR2 FQNNGV. This CDR3 contains 15 residues. CDR3 loop: CASRTRGAPTGELFF. The DNA for the CDR3 is TGTGCCAGCAGAACTAGGGGGGCGCCCACCGGGGAGCTGTTTTTT. Full variable domain (outside the CDR3, taken from reference TRBV11-2 and TRBJ2-2): EAGVAQSPRYKIIEKRQSVAFWCNPISGHATLYWYQQILGQGPKLLIQFQNNGVVDDSQLPKDRFSAERLKGVDSTLKIQPAKLEDSAVYLCASRTRGAPTGELFFGEGSRLTVL.

The rearrangement joins TRBV2 to TRBJ1-1; D unresolved. V was pared by 7 bases and J by 1 base, with 10 bases between. This CDR3 spans 13 amino acids. CDR1 and CDR2 (germline): SNHLY, FYNNEI. For the CDR3, the DNA is TGTGCCAGCAAAGGTGGGGAGAACACTGAAGCTTTCTTT. Protein: CASKGGENTEAFF. Supplemented by reference TRBV2 and TRBJ1-1, the full variable domain reads EPEVTQTPSHQVTQMGQEVILRCVPISNHLYFYWYRQILGQKVEFLVSFYNNEISEKSEIFDDQFSVERPDGSNFTLKIRSTKLEDSAMYFCASKGGENTEAFFGQGTRLTVV.